The clone carrying this T cell receptor beta chain appeared a single time. Trimming at V came to 3 bases and at J to 2 bases, leaving 15 bases not matched to a gene. CDR1 and CDR2 (germline): WNHNN, SYGVQD (reference sequence). This CDR3 contains 19 residues. The data stem from a study of blood T cell repertoires in COVID-19. Study in general: The United States, Italy and Spain provided the acute and convalescent COVID-19 samples. PBMCs, B-cell-depleted T cells, or T cells provided the cDNA or gDNA that made up the material.

In the authors' workflow: Counts of nucleated cells, estimated from reference gene primer amplification, were obtained. TCRdb's copy holds only in-frame clones and misses some; the assay was immunoSEQ multiplex PCR. The DNA gave D and trimming, while V, J and clone size come from that table. The sample lists approximately 450,000 clones, around 89% occurring once. The sample comprised peripheral blood. This chain links TRBV10-1 with TRBJ2-1, with 8 nucleotides matching TRBD1. The TCR comes from a woman in her 30s with acute or convalescent COVID-19. The CDR3 nucleotides are TGCGCCAGCAGTGAACATCTTTCCCTTGACAGGGGACCCTACAATGAGCAGTTCTTC. It is translated as CASSEHLSLDRGPYNEQFF.